A selection of T cell receptor beta chains follows, all from one sample in a study of T-cell reconstitution after alpha-beta-depleted transplantation in children. TCRdb reprocessed the PCR reads via MiXCR and lists one record per CDR3 protein. The sample shows about 500,000 distinct CDR3 sequences, 9.5% to 12% of them seen only once. The input for sequencing was PBMCs, mostly from graft donor cells, taken 180 days after TCRalphabeta/CD19-depleted stem cell transplant. Source of these receptors: a female patient younger than 10 who had a stem cell transplant for aplastic anemia, so the T cells may come from the graft donor. Both conserved end residues are part of each CDR3. D genes are given only for firm matches. Clone size is stated in some rows and not others, as once, few, many or a class when expanded.

D gene,V gene,J gene,clone size,CDR3 DNA,CDR3 protein
.,TRBV24-1,TRBJ2-2,.,TGTGCCACCAGTGATTTAACCGGGAGTAACACCGGGGAGCTGTTTTTT,CATSDLTGSNTGELFF
TRBD1,TRBV18,TRBJ2-6,.,TGTGCCAGCTCACCCTCAACAGGGGGAGTCAACGTCCTGACTTTC,CASSPSTGGVNVLTF
.,TRBV19,TRBJ2-5,once,TGTGCCAGTAGTGAAGGGGGGTACCAAGAGACCCAGTACTTC,CASSEGGYQETQYF
TRBD1,TRBV7-7,TRBJ2-1,.,TGTGCCAGCAGCTTACGCCTGGGACAGGGGGCATACAATGAGCAGTTCTTC,CASSLRLGQGAYNEQFF
.,TRBV7-9,TRBJ2-3,few,TGTGCCAGCAGCTTAGTCCGGGAGCGCGCCTCAGATACGCAGTATTTT,CASSLVRERASDTQYF
TRBD1,TRBV15,TRBJ2-1,few,TGTGCCACCAGCAGACCAGTCACAGGGGGCTATGAGCAGTTCTTC,CATSRPVTGGYEQFF
.,TRBV6-5,TRBJ2-3,.,TGTGCCAGCAGTTATCGATCGGGCGGGACCACAGATACGCAGTATTTT,CASSYRSGGTTDTQYF
.,TRBV27,TRBJ2-5,many,TGTGCCAGCCGGGACGGTCAAGAGACCCAGTACTTC,CASRDGQETQYF
.,TRBV12-3/TRBV12-4,TRBJ1-5,few,TGTGCCAGCAGTCTGGGCACTTATCAGCCCCAGCATTTT,CASSLGTYQPQHF
.,TRBV24-1,TRBJ1-5,.,TGTGCCACCAGTGATTTCGGGGGTCAGCCCCAGCATTTT,CATSDFGGQPQHF
.,TRBV6-2/TRBV6-3,TRBJ1-5,.,TGTGCCAGCAGTAGGGATACAGGGAGATCGGGCAATCAGCCCCAGCATTTT,CASSRDTGRSGNQPQHF
.,TRBV28,TRBJ1-5,few,TGTGCCAGCAGTTTGCACAGCGCAGGGAATCAGCCCCAGCATTTT,CASSLHSAGNQPQHF
.,TRBV3-1,TRBJ2-7,few,TGTGCCAGCAGCCAAGAGGACATAACCTACGAGCAGTACTTC,CASSQEDITYEQYF
.,TRBV4-3,TRBJ1-1,many,TGCGCCAGCAGCCAAGGCAGTAGGGTGAACACTGAAGCTTTCTTT,CASSQGSRVNTEAFF
.,TRBV7-2,TRBJ2-7,.,TGTGCCAGCAGCTTAGAGAGAGGCGAGCAGTACTTC,CASSLERGEQYF
.,TRBV6-5,TRBJ1-2,.,TGTGCCAGCAGTTACCTCCGCCCAGGGATGAGTGGCTACACCTTC,CASSYLRPGMSGYTF
TRBD2,TRBV5-1,TRBJ2-5,few,TGCGCCAGCAGCTTGGTGGCGGGAGCGGTGGCCGAGACCCAGTACTTC,CASSLVAGAVAETQYF
TRBD1,TRBV14,TRBJ2-2,few,TGTGCCAGCAGCCCTAGACAGGGGTGGTTCGGGGAGCTGTTTTTT,CASSPRQGWFGELFF
.,TRBV7-6,TRBJ2-1,.,TGTGCCAGCAGCTTAGTGCCTAGCGCAGGGAATGAGCAGTTCTTC,CASSLVPSAGNEQFF
.,TRBV5-1,TRBJ2-1,many,TGCGCCAGCAGCCACCCGGGGAATGAGCAGTTCTTC,CASSHPGNEQFF
.,TRBV29-1,TRBJ2-5,many,TGCAGCGTTGAGTGGGAGACCCAGTACTTC,CSVEWETQYF
.,TRBV18,TRBJ1-1,.,TGTGCCAGCTCACCAACAGCAGGGAAAACTGAAGCTTTCTTT,CASSPTAGKTEAFF
TRBD2,TRBV4-2,TRBJ2-1,many,TGTGCCAGCAGCCAAGATAGCGGGAGTGGAAATGAGCAGTTCTTC,CASSQDSGSGNEQFF
TRBD1,TRBV11-3,TRBJ2-1,few,TGTGCCAGCAGTTCCTCGGACAGGAATTTTGGCAATGAGCAGTTCTTC,CASSSSDRNFGNEQFF
.,TRBV7-8,TRBJ2-1,.,TGTGCCAGCAGCTCGGTCCTCCATGAGCAGTTCTTC,CASSSVLHEQFF
.,TRBV29-1,TRBJ1-4,many,TGCAGCGTTTACATCGGCAAAACCCATGAAAAACTGTTTTTT,CSVYIGKTHEKLFF
.,TRBV20-1,TRBJ2-1,.,TGCAGTGCTAGAGATAGCAGGAGCTCCTACAATGAGCAGTTCTTC,CSARDSRSSYNEQFF
TRBD1,TRBV4-2,TRBJ2-3,few,TGTGCCAGCACCTACTACGACAGGGCTAGCACAGATACGCAGTATTTT,CASTYYDRASTDTQYF
TRBD1,TRBV18,TRBJ2-6,.,TGTGCCAGCCGCCCGACAGGGGTATTGATCTCTGGGGCCAACGTCCTGACTTTC,CASRPTGVLISGANVLTF
TRBD1,TRBV5-1,TRBJ2-2,few,TGCGCCAGCAGCCGGACAGGGTCGAATGTTGCCGGGGAGCTGTTTTTT,CASSRTGSNVAGELFF
TRBD2,TRBV7-8,TRBJ2-2,many,TGTGCCAGCAGCCAGAGGACTAGCGGATCGGGTACCGGGGAGCTGTTTTTT,CASSQRTSGSGTGELFF
TRBD2,TRBV11-2,TRBJ2-1,many,TGTGCCAGCAGCTTACGGTTGTTTGGGCGGGAGTACTACAATGAGCAGTTCTTC,CASSLRLFGREYYNEQFF
.,TRBV4-3,TRBJ2-2,.,TGCGCCAGCAGCCAAGTGGCAGGCACCGGGGAGCTGTTTTTT,CASSQVAGTGELFF
TRBD2,TRBV9,TRBJ2-3,.,TGTGCCAGCAGCCCAGGGACTAGCGTAAGAAGGACAGATACGCAGTATTTT,CASSPGTSVRRTDTQYF
.,TRBV28,TRBJ1-1,.,TGTGCCAGCACCCAAGAGGACGTGATTATTGAAGCTTTCTTT,CASTQEDVIIEAFF
.,TRBV29-1,TRBJ2-3,few,TGCAGCGTTCCCTTGTATCGGAGGACGAGCACAGATACGCAGTATTTT,CSVPLYRRTSTDTQYF
.,TRBV7-2,TRBJ1-2,.,TGTGCCAGCAGCTACCAGGACAGACTCGACCATGGCTACACCTTC,CASSYQDRLDHGYTF
TRBD2,TRBV29-1,TRBJ2-3,many,TGCAGCGTTGGGGGACATGCACTAGCGGGATGGGTGGCAGATACGCAGTATTTT,CSVGGHALAGWVADTQYF
TRBD1,TRBV24-1,TRBJ2-2,.,TGTGCCACCAGTGACCGAACAGGGGTGATCACCGGGGAGCTGTTTTTT,CATSDRTGVITGELFF
TRBD1,TRBV2,TRBJ2-7,.,TGTGCCAGCAACCTTAGGACAGGGAATTCCTACGAGCAGTACTTC,CASNLRTGNSYEQYF
TRBD2,TRBV12-3/TRBV12-4,TRBJ2-1,many,TGTGCCAGCAGTTTATATACCGGGACTAGTAACAATGAGCAGTTCTTC,CASSLYTGTSNNEQFF
.,TRBV27,TRBJ1-3,few,TGTGCCAGCAGCGACATCAGCTCTGGAAACACCATATATTTT,CASSDISSGNTIYF
TRBD2,TRBV7-2,TRBJ2-7,many,TGTGCCAGCAGCTTCGCGGGAGCGGGGTACGAGCAGTACTTC,CASSFAGAGYEQYF
.,TRBV5-1,TRBJ2-4,few,TGCGCCAGCAGCGACCGAAGTACCCTAGCCAAAAACATTCAGTACTTC,CASSDRSTLAKNIQYF
.,TRBV7-9,TRBJ1-5,few,TGTGCCAGCAGCTTAGCCAGGGCCAATCAGCCCCAGCATTTT,CASSLARANQPQHF
.,TRBV11-1,TRBJ2-5,many,TGTGCCAGTTCTCCGGGCTCAGAGACCCAGTACTTC,CASSPGSETQYF
.,TRBV12-3/TRBV12-4,TRBJ1-1,many,TGTGCCAGCAGTTTCCCTCAGGGTTTGGCGAACACTGAAGCTTTCTTT,CASSFPQGLANTEAFF
.,TRBV11-2,TRBJ2-3,.,TGTGCCAGCAGAAAAAGGGGAATTACACTTCCCGTCACAGATACGCAGTATTTT,CASRKRGITLPVTDTQYF
TRBD2,TRBV27,TRBJ2-1,.,TGTGCCAGCAGTTTATCGAGCGGGAGGGCCTTAAACAATGAGCAGTTCTTC,CASSLSSGRALNNEQFF
TRBD2,TRBV29-1,TRBJ2-7,many,TGCAGCGTCGGGCCCTTGGCGGGAGGTAGCGAGCAGTACTTC,CSVGPLAGGSEQYF
.,TRBV25-1,TRBJ1-4,.,TGTGCCAGCAGTGAATCCCCAGGCCAACTGTTTTTT,CASSESPGQLFF
.,TRBV7-9,TRBJ2-5,few,TGTGCCAGCAGCTCCAGGGGACACGGGACCCAGTACTTC,CASSSRGHGTQYF
TRBD1,TRBV20-1,TRBJ2-1,few,TGCAGTAGCCGGGACAGGCATTACAATGAGCAGTTCTTC,CSSRDRHYNEQFF